Below are 26 T cell receptor beta chains sequenced from a single sample in a study of shared clonotypes between healthy human individuals. Assay used: immunoSEQ multiplex PCR; TCRdb lists only in-frame clones, some missing. The top ten hold 0.3% to 0.45% of the sample, which has over a million clones, 98% to 99% seen once. The material sequenced was naive CD4+ T cells sorted from blood. The sample's subset: CD45RA+ positively selected. The receptors derive from a man aged 25 to 40 in good health.

The V gene is TRBV5-4, the J gene TRBJ2-3; D not certain. V was pared by 4 bases and J by 3 bases, with 18 bases between. The germline V gene encodes CDR1 SGHNT and CDR2 YYREEE (reference sequence). CDR3 length equals 16 residues. DNA for the CDR3: TGTGCCAGCAGCCCTCGCCCCGCGGTAGCTACAGATACGCAGTATTTT. It codes for CASSPRPAVATDTQYF.

The rearrangement links TRBV7-9 to TRBJ1-1; TRBD1 matches 8 bases. The CDR3 is 15 residues long. The V gene end was trimmed by 6 bases and the J gene end by 5 bases; junction bases not matched to a gene: 11. The germline CDR1 and CDR2 sequences are SEHNR and FQNEAQ (reference sequence). In DNA form, the CDR3 reads TGTGCCAGCAGGTTGGTGACAGGGGCAGGGACTGAAGCTTTCTTT. This sequence encodes CASRLVTGAGTEAFF. Using reference TRBV7-9 and TRBJ1-1 for the parts outside the CDR3, the full variable domain is DTGVSQNPRHKITKRGQNVTFRCDPISEHNRLYWYRQTLGQGPEFLTYFQNEAQLEKSRLLSDRFSAERPKGSFSTLEIQRTEQGDSAMYLCASRLVTGAGTEAFFGQGTRLTVV.

The chain links TRBV7-2 to TRBJ1-4, with 7 bases matching TRBD1. The CDR3 has 13 residues. Germline trimming cut 3 bases from V and 12 bases from J; bases unmatched to any gene: 7. In germline, CDR1 is SGHTA, CDR2 FQGNSA. The CDR3 protein is CASSFGQASQLFF. In DNA form, the CDR3 reads TGTGCCAGCAGCTTTGGACAGGCGTCACAACTGTTTTTT.

This clone appeared a single time. The chain recombines TRBV10-3 with TRBJ2-1; 8 nucleotides line up with TRBD2. The germline V gene encodes CDR1 ENHRY and CDR2 SYGVKD. V lost 4 bases to trimming and J lost 0 bases; unmatched junction nucleotides: 5. The CDR3 has 16 residues. Here the CDR3 DNA reads TGTGCCATCAGTGTACGACTAGCGATCTCCTACAATGAGCAGTTCTTC. Translated, it gives CAISVRLAISYNEQFF.

The genes are TRBV28 and TRBJ2-1; no definite D call. The CDR3 is made up of 15 amino acids. Trimming took off 0 bases at V and 0 bases at J, with 6 bases between the two ends. Germline-derived CDR1 and CDR2 are MDHEN and SYDVKM. CDR3 coding DNA: TGTGCCAGCAGTTTATGGTCCAGCTCCTACAATGAGCAGTTCTTC. The encoded protein is CASSLWSSSYNEQFF.

This chain joins TRBV4-3 and TRBJ1-1, with D possibly matching TRBD1 (6 bases). The ends were cut back, 0 bases at V and 9 bases at J, with 14 bases in the middle. Germline lookup yields CDR1 LGHNA and CDR2 YSLEER. The CDR3 extends over 14 amino acids. DNA for the CDR3: TGCGCCAGCAGCCAAGACAGTCAGGGGCGTAAAGCTTTCTTT. Residues: CASSQDSQGRKAFF.

Concerning this clone itself: Within the sample, other DNA sequences also encode this same CDR3. The gene calls are TRBV5-1 and TRBJ2-7, with D perhaps assigned TRBD1 or TRBD2 (5 bases each). This CDR3 comprises 14 residues. V gave up 0 bases and J gave up 0 bases, with 7 bases separating them. CDR1 and CDR2 from the germline V gene are SGHRS and YFSETQ. In nucleotides, the CDR3 is TGCGCCAGCAGCTTGGCGGGGACCTCCTACGAGCAGTACTTC. This sequence encodes CASSLAGTSYEQYF.

The J gene is TRBJ2-7, the V gene TRBV19, with 7 bases fitting TRBD1. Trimming took 9 bases from V and 4 from J; bases not matched to a gene: 9. The CDR3 runs to 13 residues. CDR1 and CDR2 (germline): LNHDA, SQIVND (reference sequence). CDR3 sequence (DNA): TGTGCCAGCTCGACAGGGAGTGTTTACGAGCAGTACTTC. Translated, it gives CASSTGSVYEQYF.

Worth noting for this clone: The same CDR3 can be traced to other DNA sequences in this sample. This sequence joins TRBV9 and TRBJ2-3, with 13 bases fitting TRBD2. Trimming cost V 4 bases and J 3 bases; bases outside gene matches: 2. The CDR3 sequence is 15 residues long. Looked up from germline, CDR1 is SGDLS and CDR2 is YYNGEE. CDR3 amino acids: CASSRTSGSTDTQYF. The CDR3 coding sequence is TGTGCCAGCAGCAGGACTAGCGGGAGTACAGATACGCAGTATTTT.

This clone occurred once. This rearrangement joins TRBV13 to TRBJ2-1; 10 bases match TRBD2. V lost 5 bases to trimming and J lost 9 bases; unmatched junction nucleotides: 16. Germline V gene data show CDR1 as PRHDT and CDR2 as FYEKMQ (reference sequence). The CDR3 contains 17 residues. The CDR3 protein is CASSLPALAGALLEQFF. The CDR3 DNA follows: TGTGCCAGCAGCCTCCCAGCTCTAGCGGGAGCCCTTCTTGAGCAGTTCTTC.

J is TRBJ2-5 and V is TRBV21-1; the table names TRBD2, a call not compared with the DNA. TRBV21-1 corresponds to a pseudogene. The CDR3 has 15 residues. The CDR3 DNA reads as TGTGCCAGCAGCAAAGGACCGGGGGGCCAAGAGACCCAGTACTTC. Residues: CASSKGPGGQETQYF.

Concerning this clone: This specimen includes other DNA sequences encoding the same CDR3. This sequence joins TRBV11-2 and TRBJ2-7; possibly TRBD1 or TRBD2 for D (5 bases each). The CDR3 runs to 13 residues. Trimming removed 1 base at V and 1 base at J, with 5 bases between. In germline, CDR1 is SGHAT, CDR2 FQNNGV. CDR3 in DNA: TGTGCCAGCAGCTTAGGGGGGTCCTACGAGCAGTACTTC. Its protein product is CASSLGGSYEQYF.

In the case of this clone: Compared with germline, one end of the junction differs, possibly owing to a read error. The chain recombines TRBV6-8 with TRBJ2-3, with a tentative D call TRBD2 (7 bases). The CDR3 runs 16 residues. Looked up from germline, CDR1 is MNHGY and CDR2 is SAAAGT. The CDR3: CASSYYGGGPLRYAVF. DNA for the CDR3: TGTGCCAGCAGTTACTATGGGGGGGGGCCCCTCAGGTACGCAGTATTT.

The chain employs TRBV19 and TRBJ2-5; 7 positions match TRBD1. V was clipped by 3 bases and J by 2 bases; unmatched bases: 9. From germline, CDR1 is LNHDA and CDR2 SQIVND (reference sequence). The CDR3 has 16 residues. CDR3 sequence (DNA): TGTGCCAGTAGTATGGGTTTCGGGACAGCACAAGAGACCCAGTACTTC. Its translation: CASSMGFGTAQETQYF.

This chain connects TRBV4-3 to TRBJ2-1; 12 bases are a match to TRBD2. Germline lookup yields CDR1 LGHNA and CDR2 YSLEER. CDR3 size: 19 residues. V lost 0 bases, J lost 7 bases, and 13 bases stayed unmatched. The DNA for the CDR3 is TGCGCCAGCAGCCAAGATTGGCTAGCGGGAGGGCCCGGGAAAAATGAGCAGTTCTTC. Translated: CASSQDWLAGGPGKNEQFF.

The DNA for the CDR3 is TGTGCCAGCAGCTTAGTATCTAAGCGGGAGGGGACCCAGTACTTC. It is translated as CASSLVSKREGTQYF. The gene calls are TRBV7-2 and TRBJ2-5; the match to TRBD2 covers 10 bases. V shed 1 base, J shed 7 bases, and the junction held 6 bases outside the gene matches. Germline CDR1 reads SGHTA; CDR2 reads FQGNSA. CDR3 size: 15 residues.

The chain recombines TRBV6-1 with TRBJ1-5; weak D call: TRBD1 (6 bases). V shed 2 bases and J shed 5 bases, with 13 bases lying between them. The length of the CDR3 is 15 residues. CDR1 is MNHNS and CDR2 is SASEGT in the germline V gene. CDR3 sequence (DNA): TGTGCCAGCAGTGAAACAACAGGGAACCATCAGCCCCAGCATTTT. Amino acids: CASSETTGNHQPQHF.

The chain carries TRBV19 and TRBJ1-4; D gene unclear. CDR1 LNHDA and CDR2 SQIVND come from the germline V gene (reference sequence). Trimming took 3 bases from V and 5 from J, leaving 10 bases between them. CDR3 size: 14 residues. CDR3 residues: CASSINSANEKLFF. CDR3 bases: TGTGCCAGTAGTATCAACAGCGCGAATGAAAAACTGTTTTTT.

This chain joins TRBV9 and TRBJ2-1; D possibly corresponds to TRBD2 (6 bases). CDR3 length: 15 residues. The germline V gene has CDR1 SGDLS and CDR2 YYNGEE. Trimming shortened V by 1 base and J by 5 bases, and 13 bases separated the two germline ends. The CDR3 reads CASSVFAGMDNEQFF. The CDR3 DNA sequence: TGTGCCAGCAGCGTATTTGCGGGAATGGACAATGAGCAGTTCTTC.

This chain uses TRBV27 with TRBJ2-1; no firm D call. The CDR3 contains 16 residues. Per germline, CDR1 MNHEY and CDR2 SMNVEV (reference sequence). Trimming cost V 4 bases and J 4 bases, with 17 bases left between them. The CDR3 sequence is CASSSLLATPYNEQFF. The CDR3 DNA is TGTGCCAGCAGTTCCTTACTCGCGACACCATACAATGAGCAGTTCTTC.

The V call is TRBV18, the J call TRBJ2-1, with 9 bases identical to TRBD2. Trimming cost V 2 bases and J 8 bases; bases outside gene matches: 4. This CDR3 is built from 14 residues. Germline CDR1 is KGHSH and CDR2 is LQKENI. The CDR3 DNA is TGTGCCAGCTCACCAGCGGGAGGGCCCTATGAGCAGTTCTTC. The encoded protein is CASSPAGGPYEQFF.

V gene TRBV28 combines with J gene TRBJ2-1, with D perhaps assigned TRBD1 or TRBD2 (6 bases each). The CDR3 runs to 19 residues. Trimming pared 8 bases from V and 8 bases from J, leaving 34 bases between. Germline values: CDR1 MDHEN, CDR2 SYDVKM. For the CDR3, the DNA is TGTGCCAGCTTCGGTGGAGGGGGTATGGTGGGGCAATTGCACCATGAGCAGTTCTTC. Its protein is CASFGGGGMVGQLHHEQFF.

The chain combines TRBV6-5 with TRBJ2-2; D is ambiguous. V shed 10 bases and J shed 0 bases, with 9 bases lying between them. The germline V gene has CDR1 MNHEY and CDR2 SVGAGI. This CDR3 contains 13 residues. The CDR3 here is CATSRTNTGELFF. The CDR3 bases are TGTGCCACCTCCAGGACGAACACCGGGGAGCTGTTTTTT.

The V gene is TRBV14, the J gene TRBJ2-4; 9 bases are shared with TRBD1. The J segment lost 2 bases and the V segment lost 4 bases, leaving 6 bases of the junction unmatched. This CDR3 region has 16 residues. Germline CDR1 is SGHDN and CDR2 is FVKESK. The chain's CDR3 is CASSRGQGMTKNIQYF. For the CDR3, the DNA is TGTGCCAGCAGCCGCGGACAGGGGATGACCAAAAACATTCAGTACTTC.

This clone was detected only a few times. V and J are TRBV13 and TRBJ2-7; D is possibly TRBD2 (6 bases). The V end was cut by 5 bases, the J end by 1 base, with 9 bases between. CDR3 length equals 13 residues. The V gene's germline CDR1 is PRHDT and CDR2 FYEKMQ (reference sequence). CDR3 sequence (DNA): TGTGCCAGCAGCCTCGGGACTTCCTACGAGCAGTACTTC. Translated, it gives CASSLGTSYEQYF.

The CDR3 loop reads CAGDRGLNTEAFF. In DNA form, the CDR3 reads TGCGCCGGCGACAGGGGGCTGAACACTGAAGCTTTCTTT. The V and J genes are TRBV10-1 and TRBJ1-1; 10 bases align to TRBD1. The junction had 3 bases not matched to a gene; V was cut back by 11 bases and J by 0 bases. The CDR3 contains 13 residues. Germline loops: CDR1 WNHNN, CDR2 SYGVQD (reference sequence).